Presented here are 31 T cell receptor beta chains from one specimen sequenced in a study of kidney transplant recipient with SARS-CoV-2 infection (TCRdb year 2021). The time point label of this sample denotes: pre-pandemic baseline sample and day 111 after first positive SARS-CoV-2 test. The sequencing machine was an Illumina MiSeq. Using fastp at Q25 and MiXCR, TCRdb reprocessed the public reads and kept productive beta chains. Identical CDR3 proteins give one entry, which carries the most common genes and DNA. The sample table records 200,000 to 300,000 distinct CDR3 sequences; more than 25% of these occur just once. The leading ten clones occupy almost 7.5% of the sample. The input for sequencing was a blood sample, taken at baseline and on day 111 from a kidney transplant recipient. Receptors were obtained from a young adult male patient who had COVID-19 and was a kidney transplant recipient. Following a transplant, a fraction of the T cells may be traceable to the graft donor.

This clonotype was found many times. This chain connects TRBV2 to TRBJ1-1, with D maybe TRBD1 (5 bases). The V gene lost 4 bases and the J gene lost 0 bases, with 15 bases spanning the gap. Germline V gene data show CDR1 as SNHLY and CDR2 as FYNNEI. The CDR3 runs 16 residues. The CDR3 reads CASSVPPGRLNTEAFF. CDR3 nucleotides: TGTGCCAGCAGTGTCCCGCCGGGACGGTTGAACACTGAAGCTTTCTTT.

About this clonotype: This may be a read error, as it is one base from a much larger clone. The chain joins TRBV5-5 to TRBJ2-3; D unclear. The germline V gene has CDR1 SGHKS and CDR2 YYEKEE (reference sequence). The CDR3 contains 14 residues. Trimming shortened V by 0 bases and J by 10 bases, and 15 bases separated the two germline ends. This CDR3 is CASSLVALSDAQYF. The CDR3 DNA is TGTGCCAGCAGCTTGGTTGCGTTGTCCGATGCGCAGTATTTT.

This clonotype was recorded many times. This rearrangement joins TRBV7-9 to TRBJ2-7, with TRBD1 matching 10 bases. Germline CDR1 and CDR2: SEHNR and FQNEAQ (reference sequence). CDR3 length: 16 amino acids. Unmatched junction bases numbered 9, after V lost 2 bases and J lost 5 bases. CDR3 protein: CASSLWGGDRGHEQYF. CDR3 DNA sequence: TGTGCCAGCAGCTTATGGGGTGGGGACAGGGGCCACGAGCAGTACTTC.

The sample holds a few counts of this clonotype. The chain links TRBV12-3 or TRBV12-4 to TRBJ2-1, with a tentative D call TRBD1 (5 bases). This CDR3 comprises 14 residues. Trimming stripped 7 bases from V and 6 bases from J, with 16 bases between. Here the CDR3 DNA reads TGTGCCAGCACTTTTAGTGGTCAGGGCAATGAGCAGTTCTTC. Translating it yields CASTFSGQGNEQFF.

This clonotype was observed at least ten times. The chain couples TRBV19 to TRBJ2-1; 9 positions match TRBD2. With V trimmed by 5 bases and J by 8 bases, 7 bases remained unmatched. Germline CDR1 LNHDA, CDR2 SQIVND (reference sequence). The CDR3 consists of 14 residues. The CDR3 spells CASSLASGNYEQFF. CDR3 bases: TGTGCCAGTAGTCTTGCTAGCGGGAACTATGAGCAGTTCTTC.

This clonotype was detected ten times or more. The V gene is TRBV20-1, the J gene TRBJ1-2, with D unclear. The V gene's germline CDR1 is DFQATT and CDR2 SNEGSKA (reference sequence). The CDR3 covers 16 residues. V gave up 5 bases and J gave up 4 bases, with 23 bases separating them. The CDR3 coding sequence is TGCAGTGCTTCTGCTGTGCTGTTTCGAAAGACCTATGGCTACACCTTC. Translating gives CSASAVLFRKTYGYTF.

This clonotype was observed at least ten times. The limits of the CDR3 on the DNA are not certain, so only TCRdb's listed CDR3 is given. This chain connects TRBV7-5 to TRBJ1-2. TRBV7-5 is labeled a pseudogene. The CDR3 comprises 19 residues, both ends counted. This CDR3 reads CISVPEGNLEVGKTYGYTF.

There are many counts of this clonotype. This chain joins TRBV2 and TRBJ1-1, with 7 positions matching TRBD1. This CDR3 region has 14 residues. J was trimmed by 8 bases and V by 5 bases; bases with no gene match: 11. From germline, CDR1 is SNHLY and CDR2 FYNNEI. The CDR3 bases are TGTGCCAGCAGTTTCGCAGGGGGAAGTTTGGAAGCTTTCTTT. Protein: CASSFAGGSLEAFF.

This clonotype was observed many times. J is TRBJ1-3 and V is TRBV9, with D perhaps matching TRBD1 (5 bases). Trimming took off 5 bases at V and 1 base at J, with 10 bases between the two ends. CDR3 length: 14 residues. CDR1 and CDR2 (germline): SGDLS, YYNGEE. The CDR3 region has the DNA TGTGCCAGCAGTGCGGACAAGTCTGGAAACACCATATATTTT. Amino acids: CASSADKSGNTIYF. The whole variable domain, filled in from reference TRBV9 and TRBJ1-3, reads DSGVTQTPKHLITATGQRVTLRCSPRSGDLSVYWYQQSLDQGLQFLIQYYNGEERAKGNILERFSAQQFPDLHSELNLSSLELGDSALYFCASSADKSGNTIYFGEGSWLTVV.

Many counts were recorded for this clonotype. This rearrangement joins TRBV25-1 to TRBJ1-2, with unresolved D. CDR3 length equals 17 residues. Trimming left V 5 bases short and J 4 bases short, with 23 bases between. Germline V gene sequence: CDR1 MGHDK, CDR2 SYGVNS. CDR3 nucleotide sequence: TGTGCCAGCAGTTATTTCCCAGAACTGGGAAAGACCTATGGCTACACCTTC. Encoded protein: CASSYFPELGKTYGYTF.

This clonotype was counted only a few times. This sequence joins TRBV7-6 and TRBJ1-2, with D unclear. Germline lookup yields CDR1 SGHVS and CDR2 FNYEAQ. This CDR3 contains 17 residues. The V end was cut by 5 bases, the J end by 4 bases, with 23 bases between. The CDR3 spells CASSIEPESRKTYGYTF. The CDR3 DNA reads TGTGCCAGCAGCATAGAGCCTGAATCTCGAAAGACCTATGGCTACACCTTC.

CDR3 DNA: TGTGCCAGCAGCGACGGGACCAGAGACGGAAAGACCTATGGCTACACCTTC. Amino acid sequence: CASSDGTRDGKTYGYTF. The genes are TRBV7-2 and TRBJ1-2; a possible D gene is TRBD1 (5 bases). This CDR3 comprises 17 residues. Per germline, CDR1 SGHTA and CDR2 FQGNSA. V lost 5 bases and J 4 bases, leaving 23 bases between the germline ends.

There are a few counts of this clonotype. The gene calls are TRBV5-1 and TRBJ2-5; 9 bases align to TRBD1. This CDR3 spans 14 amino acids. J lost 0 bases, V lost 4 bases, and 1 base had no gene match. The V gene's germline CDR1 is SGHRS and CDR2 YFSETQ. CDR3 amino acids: CASSGTGNQETQYF. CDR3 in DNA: TGCGCCAGCAGCGGGACAGGGAACCAAGAGACCCAGTACTTC.

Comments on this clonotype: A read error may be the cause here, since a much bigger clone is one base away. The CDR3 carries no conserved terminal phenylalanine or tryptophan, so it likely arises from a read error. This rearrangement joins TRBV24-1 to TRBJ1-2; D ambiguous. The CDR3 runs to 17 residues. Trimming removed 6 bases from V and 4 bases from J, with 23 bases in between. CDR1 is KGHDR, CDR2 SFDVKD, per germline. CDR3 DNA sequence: TGTGCCACCAGTTATGTAGTTAGTACCAGAAAGACCTATGGCTACACCCTC. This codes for CATSYVVSTRKTYGYTL.

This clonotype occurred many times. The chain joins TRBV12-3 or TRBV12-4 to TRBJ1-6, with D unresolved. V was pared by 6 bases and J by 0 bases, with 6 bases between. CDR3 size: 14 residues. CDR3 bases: TGTGCCAGCAGGCAGAGCTCCTATAATTCACCCCTCCACTTT. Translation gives CASRQSSYNSPLHF.

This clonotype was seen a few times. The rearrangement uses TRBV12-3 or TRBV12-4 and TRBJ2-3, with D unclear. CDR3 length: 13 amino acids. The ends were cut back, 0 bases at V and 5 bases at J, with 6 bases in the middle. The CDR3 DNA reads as TGTGCCAGCAGTTTAGCATATGGAGATACGCAGTATTTT. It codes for CASSLAYGDTQYF.

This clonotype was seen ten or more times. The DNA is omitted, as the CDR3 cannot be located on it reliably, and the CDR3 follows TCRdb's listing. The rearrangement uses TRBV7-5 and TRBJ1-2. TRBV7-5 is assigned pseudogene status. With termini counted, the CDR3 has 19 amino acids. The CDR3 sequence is CISVPETSSEVGKTYGYTF.

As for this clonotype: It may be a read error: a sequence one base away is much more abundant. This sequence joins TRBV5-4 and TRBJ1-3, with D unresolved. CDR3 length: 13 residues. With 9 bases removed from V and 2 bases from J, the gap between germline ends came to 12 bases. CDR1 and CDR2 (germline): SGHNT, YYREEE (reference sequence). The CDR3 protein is CATSTGPGNTIYF. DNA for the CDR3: TGTGCCACTTCGACGGGTCCTGGAAACACCATATATTTT.

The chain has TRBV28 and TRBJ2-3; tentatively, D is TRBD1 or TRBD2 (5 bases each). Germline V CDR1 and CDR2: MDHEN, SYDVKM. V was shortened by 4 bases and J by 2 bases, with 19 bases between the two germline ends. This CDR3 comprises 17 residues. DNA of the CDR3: TGTGCCAGCAGTTCCAGGCGATGGGGGAAATACACAGATACGCAGTATTTT. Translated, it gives CASSSRRWGKYTDTQYF.

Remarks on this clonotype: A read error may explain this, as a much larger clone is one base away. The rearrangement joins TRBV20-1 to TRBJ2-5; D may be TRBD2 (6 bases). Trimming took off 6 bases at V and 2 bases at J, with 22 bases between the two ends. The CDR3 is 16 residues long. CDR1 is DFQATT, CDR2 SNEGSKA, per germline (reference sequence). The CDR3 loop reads CSAPGVLTGEQETQYF. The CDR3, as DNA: TGCAGTGCCCCCGGGGTTCTAACGGGAGAACAAGAGACCCAGTACTTC.

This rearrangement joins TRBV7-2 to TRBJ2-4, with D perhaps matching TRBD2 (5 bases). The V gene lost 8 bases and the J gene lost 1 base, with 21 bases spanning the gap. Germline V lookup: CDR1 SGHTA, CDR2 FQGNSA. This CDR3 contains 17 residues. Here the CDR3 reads CASSRPDPPGAKNIQYF. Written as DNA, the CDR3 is TGTGCCAGCTCCCGCCCAGATCCCCCGGGGGCCAAAAACATTCAGTACTTC.

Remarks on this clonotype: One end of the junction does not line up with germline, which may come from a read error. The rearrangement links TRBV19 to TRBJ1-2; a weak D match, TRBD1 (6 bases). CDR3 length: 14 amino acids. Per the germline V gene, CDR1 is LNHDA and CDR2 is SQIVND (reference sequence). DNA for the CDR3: TGTACCAGCAGTCGGACGGCAGGGGACTATGGCTACACCTTC. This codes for CTSSRTAGDYGYTF.

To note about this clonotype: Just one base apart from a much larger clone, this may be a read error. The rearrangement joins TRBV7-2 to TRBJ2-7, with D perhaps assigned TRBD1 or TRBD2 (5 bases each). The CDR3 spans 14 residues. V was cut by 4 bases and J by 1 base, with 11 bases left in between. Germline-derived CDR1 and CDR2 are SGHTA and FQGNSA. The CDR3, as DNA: TGTGCCAGCAGCTCGGGACCAGTTTCCTACGAGCAGTACTTC. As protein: CASSSGPVSYEQYF.

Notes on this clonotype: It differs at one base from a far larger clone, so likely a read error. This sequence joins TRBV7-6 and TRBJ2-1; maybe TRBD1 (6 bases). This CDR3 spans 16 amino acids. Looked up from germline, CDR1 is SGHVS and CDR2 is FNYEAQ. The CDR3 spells CTSSTPGTQRNNEQFF. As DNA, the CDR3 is TGTACCAGCAGCACACCCGGGACACAAAGAAACAATGAGCAGTTCTTC. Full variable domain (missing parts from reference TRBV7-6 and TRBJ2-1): GAGVSQSPRYKVTKRGQDVALRCDPISGHVSLYWYRQALGQGPEFLTYFNYEAQQDKSGLPNDRFSAERPEGSISTLTIQRTEQRDSAMYRCTSSTPGTQRNNEQFFGPGTRLTVL.

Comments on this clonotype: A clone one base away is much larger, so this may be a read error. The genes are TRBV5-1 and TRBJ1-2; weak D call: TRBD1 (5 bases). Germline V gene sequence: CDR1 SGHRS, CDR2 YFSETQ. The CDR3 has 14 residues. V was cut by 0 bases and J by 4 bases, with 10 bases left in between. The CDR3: CASSLVDSTYGYTF. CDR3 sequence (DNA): TGCGCCAGCAGCTTGGTCGACAGCACCTATGGCTACACCTTC. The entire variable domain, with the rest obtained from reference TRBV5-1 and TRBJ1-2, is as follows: KAGVTQTPRYLIKTRGQQVTLSCSPISGHRSVSWYQQTPGQGLQFLFEYFSETQRNKGNFPGRFSGRQFSNSRSEMNVSTLELGDSALYLCASSLVDSTYGYTFGSGTRLTVV.

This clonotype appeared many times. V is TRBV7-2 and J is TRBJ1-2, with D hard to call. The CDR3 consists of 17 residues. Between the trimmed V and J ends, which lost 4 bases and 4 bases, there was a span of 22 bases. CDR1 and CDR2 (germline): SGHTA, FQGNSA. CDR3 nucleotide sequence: TGTGCCAGCAGCTCGGCCCACAGAGACGGAAAGACCTATGGCTACACCTTC. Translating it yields CASSSAHRDGKTYGYTF.

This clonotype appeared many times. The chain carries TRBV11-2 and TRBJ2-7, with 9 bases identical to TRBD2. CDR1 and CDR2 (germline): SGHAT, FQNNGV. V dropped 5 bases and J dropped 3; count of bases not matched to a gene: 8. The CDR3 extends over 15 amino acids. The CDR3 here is CASSGPGTSRYEQYF. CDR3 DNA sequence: TGTGCCAGCAGCGGCCCCGGGACTAGCCGCTACGAGCAGTACTTC.

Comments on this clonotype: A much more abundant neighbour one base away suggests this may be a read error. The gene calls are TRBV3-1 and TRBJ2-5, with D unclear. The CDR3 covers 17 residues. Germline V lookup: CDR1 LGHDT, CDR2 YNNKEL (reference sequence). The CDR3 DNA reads TGTGCCAGCAGCGGGGAAAGTCCCATTTCTTTCTCTGAGACCCAGTGCTTC. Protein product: CASSGESPISFSETQCF.

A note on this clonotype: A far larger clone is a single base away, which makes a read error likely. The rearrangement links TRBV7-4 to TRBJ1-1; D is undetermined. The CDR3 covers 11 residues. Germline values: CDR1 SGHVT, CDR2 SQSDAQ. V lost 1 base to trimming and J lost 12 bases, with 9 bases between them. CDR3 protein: CASSLVAESFF. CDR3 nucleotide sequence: TGTGCCAGCAGCTTAGTGGCAGAATCTTTCTTT.

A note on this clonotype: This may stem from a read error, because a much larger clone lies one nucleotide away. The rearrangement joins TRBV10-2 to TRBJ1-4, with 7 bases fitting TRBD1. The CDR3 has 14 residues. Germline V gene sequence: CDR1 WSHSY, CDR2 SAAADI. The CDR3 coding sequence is TGCGCCAACAGTACAGGGGCAACTAATGAAAAACTGTTTTTT. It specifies CANSTGATNEKLFF.

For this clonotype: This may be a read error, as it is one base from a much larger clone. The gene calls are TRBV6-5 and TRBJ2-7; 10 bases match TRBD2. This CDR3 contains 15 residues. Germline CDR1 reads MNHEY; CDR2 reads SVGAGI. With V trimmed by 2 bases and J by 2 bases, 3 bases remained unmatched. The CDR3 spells CASSYGAGGPYEQYF. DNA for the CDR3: TGTGCCAGCAGTTACGGAGCGGGGGGGCCCTACGAGCAGTACTTC.